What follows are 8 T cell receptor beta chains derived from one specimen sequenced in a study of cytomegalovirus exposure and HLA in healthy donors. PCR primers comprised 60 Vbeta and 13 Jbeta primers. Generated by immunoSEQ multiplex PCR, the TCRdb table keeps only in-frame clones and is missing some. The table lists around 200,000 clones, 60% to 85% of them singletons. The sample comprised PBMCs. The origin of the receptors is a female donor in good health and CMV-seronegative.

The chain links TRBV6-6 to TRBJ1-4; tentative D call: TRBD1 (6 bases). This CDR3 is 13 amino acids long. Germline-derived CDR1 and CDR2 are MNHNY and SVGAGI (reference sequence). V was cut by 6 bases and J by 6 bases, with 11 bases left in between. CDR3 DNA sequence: TGTGCCAGCAGGACAGGACCCGATGAAAAACTGTTTTTT. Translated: CASRTGPDEKLFF.

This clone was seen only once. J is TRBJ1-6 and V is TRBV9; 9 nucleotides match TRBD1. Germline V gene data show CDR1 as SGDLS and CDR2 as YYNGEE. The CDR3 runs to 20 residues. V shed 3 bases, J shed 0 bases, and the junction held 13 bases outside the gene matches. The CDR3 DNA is TGTGCCAGCAGCGCCCCATTGGACAGGGGCCCGGGCTCCTATAATTCACCCCTCCACTTT. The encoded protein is CASSAPLDRGPGSYNSPLHF. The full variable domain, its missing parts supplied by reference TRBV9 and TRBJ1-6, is DSGVTQTPKHLITATGQRVTLRCSPRSGDLSVYWYQQSLDQGLQFLIQYYNGEERAKGNILERFSAQQFPDLHSELNLSSLELGDSALYFCASSAPLDRGPGSYNSPLHFGNGTRLTVT.

CDR3 protein: CAWTEGSEAFF. CDR3 nucleotide sequence: TGTGCCTGGACGGAGGGCTCCGAAGCTTTCTTT. The rearrangement links TRBV30 to TRBJ1-1; D remains unclear. This CDR3 contains 11 residues. Germline V CDR1 and CDR2: GTSNPN, SVGIG (reference sequence). The V gene lost 4 bases and the J gene lost 8 bases, with 11 bases spanning the gap. Full variable domain (outside the CDR3, taken from reference TRBV30 and TRBJ1-1): SQTIHQWPATLVQPVGSPLSLECTVEGTSNPNLYWYRQAAGRGLQLLFYSVGIGQISSEVPQNLSASRPQDRQFILSSKKLLLSDSGFYLCAWTEGSEAFFGQGTRLTVV.

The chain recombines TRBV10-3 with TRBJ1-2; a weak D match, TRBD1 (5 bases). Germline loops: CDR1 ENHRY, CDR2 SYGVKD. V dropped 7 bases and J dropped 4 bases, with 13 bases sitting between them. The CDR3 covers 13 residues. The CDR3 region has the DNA TGTGCCATCACTCCGGGACTGGCCTATGGCTACACCTTC. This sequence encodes CAITPGLAYGYTF.

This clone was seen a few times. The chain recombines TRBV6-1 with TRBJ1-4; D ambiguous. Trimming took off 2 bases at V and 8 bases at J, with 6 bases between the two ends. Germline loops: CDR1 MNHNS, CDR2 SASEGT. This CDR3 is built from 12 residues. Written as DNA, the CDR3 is TGTGCCAGCAGTGAAAGTCAGGAAAAACTGTTTTTT. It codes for CASSESQEKLFF.

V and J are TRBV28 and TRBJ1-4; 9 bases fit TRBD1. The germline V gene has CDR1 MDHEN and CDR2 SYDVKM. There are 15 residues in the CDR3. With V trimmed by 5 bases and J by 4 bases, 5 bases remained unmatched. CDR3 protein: CASSLGQGFNEKLFF. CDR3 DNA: TGTGCCAGCAGTCTAGGACAGGGGTTTAATGAAAAACTGTTTTTT.

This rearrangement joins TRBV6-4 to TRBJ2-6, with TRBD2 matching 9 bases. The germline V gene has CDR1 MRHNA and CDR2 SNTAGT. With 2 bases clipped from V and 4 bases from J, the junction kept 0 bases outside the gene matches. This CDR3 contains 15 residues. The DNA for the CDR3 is TGTGCCAGCAGTGACACTAGCGGGGGGGCCAACGTCCTGACTTTC. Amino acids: CASSDTSGGANVLTF.

CDR3 in DNA: TGTGCCAGCAGTACCGGGGGTCAACTTTCCCAGCCCCAGCATTTT. Translated: CASSTGGQLSQPQHF. The chain recombines TRBV28 with TRBJ1-5, with a tentative D call TRBD1 (5 bases). The CDR3 has 15 amino acids. Trimming took 5 bases from V and 7 from J, leaving 18 bases between them. Germline V gene sequence: CDR1 MDHEN, CDR2 SYDVKM.